The 19 T cell receptor beta chains below were found in one sample sequenced in a study of regulatory and conventional T cells in RAG deficiency. Blood CD4+ CD25-low CD127-high conventional T cells supplied the genomic DNA template. Generated by immunoSEQ multiplex PCR, the TCRdb table keeps only in-frame clones and is missing some. The sample holds 25,000 to 35,000 clones; more than 90% are singletons and the top ten take 0.15% to 0.2%. This same sample was also part of a study on regulatory T cells. As reported in that work: The PCR used 52 TRBV and 13 TRBJ primers.

Specimen: CD25- CD4+ T cells sorted from blood. The receptors come from a human donor in good health.

V gene TRBV9 combines with J gene TRBJ2-7; the match to TRBD1 covers 8 bases. CDR3 length: 15 residues. J was trimmed by 2 bases and V by 2 bases; bases with no gene match: 6. The germline CDR1 and CDR2 sequences are SGDLS and YYNGEE. The CDR3 sequence is CASSVQDRGTYEQYF. As DNA, the CDR3 is TGTGCCAGCAGCGTTCAAGACAGGGGCACCTACGAGCAGTACTTC.

The genes are TRBV6-1 and TRBJ1-5, with TRBD1 matching 12 bases. The germline CDR1 and CDR2 sequences are MNHNS and SASEGT. V shed 4 bases, J shed 7 bases, and the junction held 11 bases outside the gene matches. The CDR3 covers 17 residues. CDR3 residues: CASSVTGQGAGGQPQHF. CDR3 DNA sequence: TGTGCCAGCAGTGTCACGGGACAGGGGGCCGGGGGGCAGCCCCAGCATTTT.

This sequence joins TRBV5-1 and TRBJ1-6; 8 bases fit TRBD1. The CDR3 contains 15 residues. Germline V lookup: CDR1 SGHRS, CDR2 YFSETQ. The V gene end was trimmed by 0 bases and the J gene end by 4 bases; junction bases not matched to a gene: 0. DNA of the CDR3: TGCGCCAGCAGCTTGGGACAGGGGTATAATTCACCCCTCCACTTT. Translated: CASSLGQGYNSPLHF.

V and J are TRBV13 and TRBJ1-6; D might be TRBD1 (5 bases). V lost 1 base, J lost 12 bases, and 13 bases lay in between. Per the germline V gene, CDR1 is PRHDT and CDR2 is FYEKMQ (reference sequence). The CDR3 is made up of 14 amino acids. The CDR3 protein is CASSLAGTRIPLHF. CDR3 coding DNA: TGTGCCAGCAGCTTAGCTGGGACTAGGATACCCCTCCACTTT.

The V call is TRBV23-1, the J call TRBJ1-1; 9 bases are shared with TRBD1. TRBV23-1 counts as an open reading frame of uncertain function. The junction had 5 bases not matched to a gene; V was cut back by 0 bases and J by 0 bases. CDR3 size: 17 residues. CDR3 sequence: CASSQSRTGALNTEAFF. The CDR3 nucleotides read TGCGCCAGCAGTCAATCTCGGACAGGGGCTTTGAACACTGAAGCTTTCTTT.

The chain carries TRBV7-9 and TRBJ1-5; TRBD1 matches at 9 bases. CDR1 and CDR2 from the germline V gene are SEHNR and FQNEAQ (reference sequence). This CDR3 has 15 amino acids. V shed 1 base and J 5 bases; nucleotides not matched to a gene: 3. CDR3 bases: TGTGCCAGCAGCTTAGGGACAGGGGACCATCAGCCCCAGCATTTT. The encoded protein is CASSLGTGDHQPQHF.

The J gene is TRBJ2-5, the V gene TRBV15, with a possible D match to TRBD2 (5 bases). Germline V gives CDR1 LNHNV, CDR2 YYDKDF (reference sequence). The CDR3 contains 13 residues. V was shortened by 4 bases and J by 5 bases, with 11 bases between the two germline ends. The CDR3 bases are TGTGCCACCAGCATGAGGGTCCCGGAGACCCAGTACTTC. It encodes CATSMRVPETQYF.

The chain joins TRBV18 to TRBJ1-1, with a weak D call TRBD1 (5 bases). V lost 4 bases and J lost 3, with 9 bases in between. The CDR3 spans 13 residues. Germline CDR1 and CDR2: KGHSH and LQKENI. Here the CDR3 reads CASSQGLYTEAFF. The CDR3 DNA is TGTGCCAGCTCACAGGGGTTGTACACTGAAGCTTTCTTT.

This chain links TRBV28 with TRBJ1-2, with 7 bases lining up with TRBD1. The junction had 10 bases not matched to a gene; V was cut back by 6 bases and J by 0 bases. The CDR3 has 16 residues. Per germline, CDR1 MDHEN and CDR2 SYDVKM. CDR3 in DNA: TGTGCCAGCAGCCCCCTACAGGGGTCTGCTAACTATGGCTACACCTTC. This codes for CASSPLQGSANYGYTF.

The V gene is TRBV5-4, the J gene TRBJ2-4, with D perhaps TRBD2 (5 bases). Germline V gene data show CDR1 as SGHNT and CDR2 as YYREEE (reference sequence). Between the trimmed V and J ends, which lost 5 bases and 0 bases, there was a span of 9 bases. The CDR3 covers 14 residues. CDR3 in amino acids: CASSSGVAKNIQYF. The CDR3 coding sequence is TGTGCCAGCAGTTCCGGGGTAGCCAAAAACATTCAGTACTTC. Filled out from reference TRBV5-4 and TRBJ2-4, the complete variable domain reads ETGVTQSPTHLIKTRGQQVTLRCSSQSGHNTVSWYQQALGQGPQFIFQYYREEENGRGNFPPRFSGLQFPNYSSELNVNALELDDSALYLCASSSGVAKNIQYFGAGTRLSVL.

This clone has a single count. Other DNA sequences of this sample code for an identical CDR3. The gene calls are TRBV19 and TRBJ1-6; 9 bases fit TRBD1. Trimming cost V 8 bases and J 9 bases; bases outside gene matches: 8. Per the germline V gene, CDR1 is LNHDA and CDR2 is SQIVND (reference sequence). The CDR3 has 14 amino acids. The CDR3 loop is CASGKTGGGSPLHF. CDR3 bases: TGTGCCAGTGGAAAGACAGGGGGTGGTTCACCCCTCCACTTT.

The rearrangement joins TRBV5-1 to TRBJ2-7, with 9 bases that match TRBD2. CDR1 is SGHRS and CDR2 is YFSETQ in the germline V gene. V was pared by 3 bases and J by 2 bases, with 9 bases of the junction left unmatched. The CDR3 has 16 amino acids. CDR3 region: CASSSTVGGGAYEQYF. CDR3 nucleotides: TGCGCCAGCAGCTCCACCGTGGGCGGGGGGGCCTACGAGCAGTACTTC.

Only one count was recorded for this clone. The rearrangement joins TRBV18 to TRBJ2-1, with D perhaps matching TRBD2 (5 bases). Germline V gene data show CDR1 as KGHSH and CDR2 as LQKENI. CDR3 length: 14 amino acids. V lost 3 bases, J lost 5 bases, and 11 bases lay in between. Written as DNA, the CDR3 is TGTGCCAGCTCACCTCGGGGTTCCGACAATGAGCAGTTCTTC. This codes for CASSPRGSDNEQFF.

This chain joins TRBV11-2 and TRBJ2-7; 9 nucleotides agree with TRBD1. The V gene end was trimmed by 1 base and the J gene end by 8 bases; junction bases not matched to a gene: 3. This CDR3 is built from 13 residues. From germline, CDR1 is SGHAT and CDR2 FQNNGV. This CDR3 reads CASSLGDRAKQYF. In DNA form, the CDR3 reads TGTGCCAGCAGCTTAGGGGACAGGGCAAAGCAGTACTTC.

In nucleotides, the CDR3 is TGCAGCGTTGGCCTGGGACAGGGTAACTACAATGAGCAGTTCTTC. Encoded protein: CSVGLGQGNYNEQFF. This chain links TRBV29-1 with TRBJ2-1; 9 bases align to TRBD1. CDR3 length equals 15 residues. Germline trimming cut 4 bases from V and 3 bases from J; bases unmatched to any gene: 7. The V gene's germline CDR1 is SQVTM and CDR2 ANQGSEA.

The chain employs TRBV19 and TRBJ2-5; D may be TRBD1 (5 bases). Per germline, CDR1 LNHDA and CDR2 SQIVND (reference sequence). The V gene lost 6 bases and the J gene lost 4 bases, with 18 bases spanning the gap. This CDR3 has 15 residues. The CDR3 loop reads CASSDGWGLRETQYF. CDR3 DNA: TGTGCCAGTAGCGACGGGTGGGGCTTGCGAGAGACCCAGTACTTC.

J is TRBJ2-7 and V is TRBV7-3, with D perhaps matching TRBD1 (6 bases). CDR3 length: 14 residues. Germline assignment: CDR1 SGHTA and CDR2 FQGTGA. V lost 6 bases and J lost 3, with 15 bases in between. CDR3 amino acids: CASSPRTDFYEQYF. The DNA for the CDR3 is TGTGCCAGCAGTCCACGGACAGATTTCTACGAGCAGTACTTC.

This chain connects TRBV5-1 to TRBJ2-7, with D perhaps matching TRBD2 (6 bases). The CDR3 sequence is 14 residues long. Trimming shortened V by 4 bases and J by 6 bases, and 17 bases separated the two germline ends. CDR1 and CDR2 from the germline V gene are SGHRS and YFSETQ. The CDR3 DNA is TGCGCCAGCAGCCGTGGTCCCGGAGGGCTCGAGCAGTACTTC. Amino acid sequence: CASSRGPGGLEQYF.

V and J are TRBV13 and TRBJ1-2; a weak D match, TRBD1 (6 bases). Deletions cut 2 bases from V and 4 bases from J, with 14 bases between. This CDR3 has 15 residues. Germline values: CDR1 PRHDT, CDR2 FYEKMQ (reference sequence). The CDR3 is CASSLPSQGIYGYTF. The CDR3, as DNA: TGTGCCAGCAGCTTACCATCCCAGGGGATCTATGGCTACACCTTC.